The rows below give T cell receptor beta chains drawn from one sample of a study of CD8 T cells in ankylosing spondylitis. MiXCR, run by TCRdb on the 5' RACE reads, gives a single entry per CDR3 protein. Here the sample spans fewer than 200,000 distinct CDR3 sequences, roughly 10% being singletons. Sequencing was performed on blood, either unsorted or a sorted T cell fraction (not recorded which). The receptor source for this set is a female donor with ankylosing spondylitis or in good health (not recorded which). CDR3s include the opening cysteine and the closing phenylalanine or tryptophan. D genes are given only for firm matches. Size values are once, few and many counts, or a class for expanded clones, and some rows have none.

cdr3_aa	cdr3_nt	v_call	j_call	d_call	clone_size
CASSLPSYNEQFF	TGTGCCAGCAGCTTACCTTCCTACAATGAGCAGTTCTTC	TRBV7-9	TRBJ2-1	-	many
CASSSTSGRGSEQFF	TGTGCCAGCAGCTCCACTAGCGGGAGGGGATCTGAGCAGTTCTTC	TRBV7-8	TRBJ2-1	TRBD2	-
CASSSSDNEQFF	TGTGCCAGCAGCTCCTCAGACAATGAGCAGTTCTTC	TRBV7-9	TRBJ2-1	-	many
CASKDSNSYEQYF	TGTGCCAGCAAGGACAGCAATTCCTACGAGCAGTACTTC	TRBV12-3/TRBV12-4	TRBJ2-7	-	-
CASSYSSGAPDTQYF	TGTGCCAGCAGTTACTCAAGCGGAGCCCCGGATACGCAGTATTTT	TRBV6-5	TRBJ2-3	-	few
CASHGGGGLNEQYF	TGTGCCAGTCATGGGGGGGGAGGGCTCAACGAGCAGTACTTC	TRBV27	TRBJ2-7	TRBD2	-
CASSQTWYHLFPYEQYF	TGCGCCAGCAGCCAAACCTGGTATCACCTGTTCCCCTACGAGCAGTACTTC	TRBV4-3	TRBJ2-7	-	-
CASSFSGMNEQFF	TGTGCCAGCAGTTTTTCGGGGATGAATGAGCAGTTCTTC	TRBV27	TRBJ2-1	-	few
CASSLPQGDHYEQYF	TGTGCCAGCAGCTTACCACAGGGGGACCACTACGAGCAGTACTTC	TRBV7-8	TRBJ2-7	TRBD1	-
CSALRILAGYNEQFF	TGCAGTGCCCTACGTATCCTAGCGGGGTACAATGAGCAGTTCTTC	TRBV20-1	TRBJ2-1	TRBD2	-
CASIPARWSGNEQYF	TGTGCCAGCATACCCGCCCGGTGGAGCGGGAACGAGCAGTACTTC	TRBV6-2/TRBV6-3	TRBJ2-7	TRBD2	few
CASSLRGRQIENIQYF	TGCGCCAGCAGCTTGCGGGGGAGACAGATAGAAAACATTCAGTACTTC	TRBV5-1	TRBJ2-4	-	few
CASSPGQSQETQYF	TGTGCCAGCTCTCCGGGACAGAGCCAAGAGACCCAGTACTTC	TRBV6-1	TRBJ2-5	TRBD1	few
CASSLMARTSGRGEQFF	TGTGCCAGCAGCTTAATGGCCAGGACTAGCGGGAGGGGCGAGCAGTTCTTC	TRBV7-8	TRBJ2-1	TRBD2	-
CASTPGTSGADTQYF	TGTGCCAGCACGCCCGGGACTAGCGGTGCAGATACGCAGTATTTT	TRBV27	TRBJ2-3	TRBD2	-
CSVEQDRTYEQYF	TGCAGCGTTGAGCAGGACAGAACCTACGAGCAGTACTTC	TRBV29-1	TRBJ2-7	-	many
CASSQRLAGGEETQYF	TGTGCCAGCAGCCAACGACTAGCGGGAGGGGAAGAGACCCAGTACTTC	TRBV7-9	TRBJ2-5	TRBD2	few
CASTPGGAKNIQYF	TGTGCCAGCACCCCCGGGGGAGCCAAAAACATTCAGTACTTC	TRBV27	TRBJ2-4	-	-
CASSVTGGDNTEAFF	TGCGCCAGCAGCGTTACAGGGGGCGACAACACTGAAGCTTTCTTT	TRBV5-1	TRBJ1-1	TRBD1	-
CSVDGVSTDTQYF	TGCAGCGTTGACGGGGTCAGCACAGATACGCAGTATTTT	TRBV29-1	TRBJ2-3	-	many
CASSSQGLEQFF	TGTGCCAGCAGCTCGCAGGGCCTTGAGCAGTTCTTC	TRBV5-6	TRBJ2-1	-	few
CASSWTRGGEQFF	TGTGCCAGCAGCTGGACTAGAGGGGGTGAGCAGTTCTTC	TRBV3-1	TRBJ2-1	-	many
CASSLALVSGPGETQYF	TGTGCCAGCAGCTTAGCGCTCGTTAGCGGACCTGGGGAGACCCAGTACTTC	TRBV7-2	TRBJ2-5	-	many
CASSQEATDGNQPQHF	TGTGCCAGCAGCCAAGAGGCGACCGACGGCAATCAGCCCCAGCATTTT	TRBV4-2	TRBJ1-5	-	-
CASSRDGGTYQPQHF	TGTGCCAGCAGCCGGGACGGGGGGACCTATCAGCCCCAGCATTTT	TRBV5-8	TRBJ1-5	-	-
CASSFRGDRGTGELFF	TGTGCCAGCAGTTTTAGAGGGGACAGGGGCACCGGGGAGCTGTTTTTT	TRBV12-3/TRBV12-4	TRBJ2-2	TRBD1	many
CAISESTGYNEQFF	TGTGCCATCAGTGAGTCGACAGGTTACAATGAGCAGTTCTTC	TRBV10-3	TRBJ2-1	-	many
CASSIGGLARNNEQFF	TGTGCCAGTAGTATAGGGGGACTAGCGAGGAACAATGAGCAGTTCTTC	TRBV19	TRBJ2-1	TRBD2	few
CASRPNQGTMNTEAFF	TGTGCCAGCAGACCCAACCAGGGGACCATGAACACTGAAGCTTTCTTT	TRBV6-1	TRBJ1-1	-	-
CATSSDPDTQYF	TGTGCCACCAGCAGCGACCCAGATACGCAGTATTTT	TRBV15	TRBJ2-3	-	many
CASSPWTAFNEQFF	TGTGCCAGCAGCCCCTGGACAGCTTTCAATGAGCAGTTCTTC	TRBV11-2	TRBJ2-1	-	many
CASSLLEAEGYGYTF	TGTGCCAGCAGCTTACTGGAAGCGGAGGGATATGGCTACACCTTC	TRBV7-9	TRBJ1-2	-	many
CASRPGTASVQETQYF	TGCGCCAGCAGGCCCGGGACAGCTAGCGTTCAAGAGACCCAGTACTTC	TRBV4-3	TRBJ2-5	-	-
CSAREGGNEQFF	TGCAGTGCTAGAGAAGGGGGGAATGAGCAGTTCTTC	TRBV20-1	TRBJ2-1	-	many
CASRLVSGTDSYEQYF	TGTGCCAGCCGCTTGGTATCCGGGACGGACTCCTACGAGCAGTACTTC	TRBV7-9	TRBJ2-7	-	many